This T cell receptor (beta chain) was captured by sequencing in a study of HIV-infected children after antiretroviral therapy interruption. Study overall: Continuous-treatment children had median age 8 years, interruption around 9 years.

A 3' RACE protocol on RNA, with unique molecular identifiers, produced the TCR library. Each CDR3 protein is one row after TCRdb ran MiXCR on the 3' RACE reads. This sample carries around 41,000 distinct CDR3 sequences, 5% to 8% of them seen once, and the ten largest clones take around 1%. Treatment: PENTA 11 planned treatment interruption arm or continuous ART arm. This clonotype was detected ten times or more. With 4 bases removed from V and 6 bases from J, the gap between germline ends came to 10 bases. The CDR3 spans 12 residues. Per germline, CDR1 LGHDT and CDR2 YNNKEL (reference sequence). This rearrangement joins TRBV3-1 to TRBJ2-7, with a weak D call TRBD1 (5 bases). The TCR comes from a pool of human donors with HIV. Sample: CD45RA+ CD4+ T cells from PBMCs, pooled from several time points, taken from a donor given antiretroviral therapy, either interrupted or continuous. The subset: naive CD4+ CD45RA+ CD45RO- T cells. CDR3 sequence: CASSRIDSEQYF. CDR3 coding DNA: TGTGCCAGCAGCCGTATTGACAGCGAGCAGTACTTC.